This T cell receptor beta chain appears in the sequencing data of a study of control samples from healthy donors and cancer patients (dated by TCRdb to 2020 to 2021). The library was built by means of the immunoSEQ multiplex PCR assay. Here the immuneACCESS table is served through TCRdb, limited to in-frame sequences with V and J called. Missing clones are a known gap in these copies; in checked studies unresolved V genes cover under half, and the rest lacks a known reason. The sample table contains some 170,000 clones; only one count was recorded for nearly 96% of them. 0.95% to 1.1% of the sample is in the top ten clones. V loses 4 bases at its end and J loses 6 bases; junction bases beyond the gene matches: 6. The CDR3 runs 15 residues from the cysteine to the phenylalanine. Of all the DNA, just the CDR3 is kept, 45 bases in frame from base 1. CDR1 and CDR2, looked up from the germline V gene, are SGDLS and YYNGEE.

On this clone itself: The specificity of this receptor is unknown. Nothing much larger sits one base from this clone, and base qualities are not available.

The sequence links TRBV9 to TRBJ2-1; 11 middle bases align to TRBD1. The sample comprised blood. The sequence derives from a woman aged 25-40 years in good health. CDR3 sequence: CASSLGQGAGNEQFF. The DNA sequence reads TGTGCCAGCAGCCTAGGACAGGGGGCTGGCAATGAGCAGTTCTTC. With the rest looked up from the reference TRBV9 and TRBJ2-1 genes rather than sequenced, the full variable domain is DSGVTQTPKHLITATGQRVTLRCSPRSGDLSVYWYQQSLDQGLQFLIQYYNGEERAKGNILERFSAQQFPDLHSELNLSSLELGDSALYFCASSLGQGAGNEQFFGPGTRLTVL.